This is a list of T cell receptor beta chains from one sample in a study of T cells in narcolepsy. The protocol was immunoSEQ multiplex PCR, while the TCRdb copy is restricted to in-frame clones and leaves out a portion. The sample lists around 35,000 clones, around 90% occurring once. Sequences were obtained from CD45RA- memory CD4+ T cells from PBMCs. The receptors come from a human donor with narcolepsy. The CDR3 runs from the conserved cysteine through the conserved F or W. A D gene is named only where the DNA matches it firmly. The size of a clone is reported for some rows only, either as once, few or many, or as a class for expanded clones.

v_gene: TRBV27; d_gene: NA; j_gene: TRBJ1-1; abundance: NA; CDR3nt: TGTGCCAGCAGGACAGTCAACACTGAAGCTTTCTTT; CDR3aa: CASRTVNTEAFF
v_gene: TRBV5-1; d_gene: NA; j_gene: TRBJ1-1; abundance: once; CDR3nt: TGCGCCAGCAGCTTGGGCCGTACCTTCGGCGCTGAAGCTTTCTTT; CDR3aa: CASSLGRTFGAEAFF
v_gene: TRBV18; d_gene: NA; j_gene: TRBJ1-5; abundance: NA; CDR3nt: TGTGCCAGCTCACCAGCAGGGGTCTTTCATCAGCCCCAGCATTTT; CDR3aa: CASSPAGVFHQPQHF
v_gene: TRBV28; d_gene: NA; j_gene: TRBJ1-1; abundance: NA; CDR3nt: TGTGCCAGCAAACCTACAGGGAGGAACACTGAAGCTTTCTTT; CDR3aa: CASKPTGRNTEAFF
v_gene: TRBV27; d_gene: NA; j_gene: TRBJ1-5; abundance: NA; CDR3nt: TGTGCCAGCAGTTCGCGCGGGGCGGGATTGCATCGGCCCCAGCATTTT; CDR3aa: CASSSRGAGLHRPQHF
v_gene: TRBV2; d_gene: TRBD2; j_gene: TRBJ2-7; abundance: NA; CDR3nt: TGTGCCAGCAGTGAAGCGCCCCTAGCGGGAGGGGGGGAGCAGTACTTC; CDR3aa: CASSEAPLAGGGEQYF
v_gene: TRBV7-2; d_gene: NA; j_gene: TRBJ2-1; abundance: NA; CDR3nt: TGTGCCAGCAGCTTAGATTTTAATGAGCAGTTCTTC; CDR3aa: CASSLDFNEQFF
v_gene: TRBV15; d_gene: NA; j_gene: TRBJ1-3; abundance: NA; CDR3nt: TGTGCCACCAGCGTACCTTCTGGAAACACCATATATTTT; CDR3aa: CATSVPSGNTIYF
v_gene: TRBV28; d_gene: TRBD1; j_gene: TRBJ1-3; abundance: few; CDR3nt: TGTGCCAGCAGTTTCCCAGGGGGACGGAGAGGAAACACCATATATTTT; CDR3aa: CASSFPGGRRGNTIYF
v_gene: TRBV28; d_gene: TRBD2; j_gene: TRBJ2-7; abundance: NA; CDR3nt: TGTGCCAGCAGCCTCCCCCCTGGGTCCACTTTAGCGGGACCCGGTACTAACGTCTACGAGCAGTACTTC; CDR3aa: CASSLPPGSTLAGPGTNVYEQYF
v_gene: TRBV29-1; d_gene: NA; j_gene: TRBJ2-3; abundance: NA; CDR3nt: TGCAGCGTAAAAGTGGGGGGCACAGATACGCAGTATTTT; CDR3aa: CSVKVGGTDTQYF
v_gene: TRBV25-1; d_gene: TRBD1; j_gene: TRBJ1-2; abundance: NA; CDR3nt: TGTGCCAGCAGTCGGGACAGCCGAGTTGGCTACACCTTC; CDR3aa: CASSRDSRVGYTF
v_gene: TRBV9; d_gene: NA; j_gene: TRBJ1-4; abundance: NA; CDR3nt: TGTGCCAGCAGCCCCCGGGGGGGCCCGACGGGGGAAAAACTGTTTTTT; CDR3aa: CASSPRGGPTGEKLFF
v_gene: TRBV28; d_gene: NA; j_gene: TRBJ1-1; abundance: NA; CDR3nt: TGTGCCAGCAGTGCCCGGACGGTGGAAGCTTTCTTT; CDR3aa: CASSARTVEAFF
v_gene: TRBV6-1; d_gene: NA; j_gene: TRBJ1-5; abundance: NA; CDR3nt: TGTGCCAGCCTACTGCAAAGCAATCAGCCCCAGCATTTT; CDR3aa: CASLLQSNQPQHF
v_gene: TRBV6-5; d_gene: NA; j_gene: TRBJ2-2; abundance: NA; CDR3nt: TGTGCCAGCAGCCTCCGGGGGTTAGGCACCGGGGAGCTGTTTTTT; CDR3aa: CASSLRGLGTGELFF
v_gene: TRBV19; d_gene: TRBD2; j_gene: TRBJ2-2; abundance: NA; CDR3nt: TGTGCCAGTAGTACGGGACTAGCGGGGTCCACCGGGGAGCTGTTTTTT; CDR3aa: CASSTGLAGSTGELFF
v_gene: TRBV15; d_gene: NA; j_gene: TRBJ1-3; abundance: NA; CDR3nt: TGTGCCACCAGCAGAGCAGGATCTGGAAACACCATATATTTT; CDR3aa: CATSRAGSGNTIYF
v_gene: TRBV29-1; d_gene: NA; j_gene: TRBJ2-1; abundance: NA; CDR3nt: TGCAGCGTTTCGGCAGGGGTGGACAATGAGCAGTTCTTC; CDR3aa: CSVSAGVDNEQFF
v_gene: TRBV27; d_gene: NA; j_gene: TRBJ2-5; abundance: NA; CDR3nt: TGTGCCAGCCGTGGTTCAACTAGGCCGGGGGAGACCCAGTACTTC; CDR3aa: CASRGSTRPGETQYF
v_gene: TRBV5-4; d_gene: TRBD1; j_gene: TRBJ1-2; abundance: NA; CDR3nt: TGCGCCAGCAGCCTAAGAGCCGTACGGACAGGGGTCTCGAACTATGGCTACACCTTC; CDR3aa: CASSLRAVRTGVSNYGYTF
v_gene: TRBV5-1; d_gene: TRBD2; j_gene: TRBJ2-1; abundance: NA; CDR3nt: TGCGCCAGCAGCTTAGACCCAATAGCGGGAGGGCCTTTTAGTGAGCAGTTCTTC; CDR3aa: CASSLDPIAGGPFSEQFF
v_gene: TRBV30; d_gene: TRBD2; j_gene: TRBJ2-1; abundance: NA; CDR3nt: TGTGCCTATGCAGGACTAGCGGGAGGCAATGAGCAGTTCTTC; CDR3aa: CAYAGLAGGNEQFF
v_gene: TRBV18; d_gene: NA; j_gene: TRBJ1-2; abundance: NA; CDR3nt: TGTGCCAGCTCACGGGGGGAGAACAGGGCGCGTGGCTACACCTTC; CDR3aa: CASSRGENRARGYTF
v_gene: TRBV9; d_gene: TRBD2; j_gene: TRBJ2-7; abundance: NA; CDR3nt: TGTGCCAGCAGCGGGGGGACTAGCGGGAGCCCTAACTCCTACGAGCAGTACTTC; CDR3aa: CASSGGTSGSPNSYEQYF
v_gene: TRBV5-1; d_gene: TRBD2; j_gene: TRBJ2-5; abundance: NA; CDR3nt: TGCGCCAGCAGCTTAGAAGGTGGACTAGCGTGGGGGGAGACCCAGTACTTC; CDR3aa: CASSLEGGLAWGETQYF
v_gene: TRBV5-1; d_gene: TRBD2; j_gene: TRBJ2-3; abundance: NA; CDR3nt: TGCGCCAGCAGTATGGGGACTAGCGGGAGGGCCCGTACAGATACGCAGTATTTT; CDR3aa: CASSMGTSGRARTDTQYF
v_gene: TRBV9; d_gene: TRBD2; j_gene: TRBJ2-5; abundance: NA; CDR3nt: TGTGCCAGCAGCGTAGATCAGGGAGGAGCGGGAGTGGGGACCCAGTACTTC; CDR3aa: CASSVDQGGAGVGTQYF
v_gene: TRBV5-4; d_gene: NA; j_gene: TRBJ1-1; abundance: NA; CDR3nt: TGTGCCAGCAGCTTGGAACGGGTGCGGTCTGAAGCTTTCTTT; CDR3aa: CASSLERVRSEAFF
v_gene: TRBV5-4; d_gene: NA; j_gene: TRBJ2-7; abundance: NA; CDR3nt: TGTGCCAGCAGCTTGTTGGGGGATTACGAGCAGTACTTC; CDR3aa: CASSLLGDYEQYF
v_gene: TRBV11-3; d_gene: NA; j_gene: TRBJ1-1; abundance: once; CDR3nt: TGTGCCAGCAGCCCGGGGGGGGGCCAAGCTTTCTTT; CDR3aa: CASSPGGGQAFF
v_gene: TRBV6-1; d_gene: TRBD2; j_gene: TRBJ2-5; abundance: NA; CDR3nt: TGTGCCAGCAGTGAATTCGGGGGGGGCCGAGAGACCCAGTACTTC; CDR3aa: CASSEFGGGRETQYF
v_gene: TRBV30; d_gene: NA; j_gene: TRBJ2-5; abundance: NA; CDR3nt: TGTGCCTGGAGTGAGGGAAACCAAGAGACCCAGTACTTC; CDR3aa: CAWSEGNQETQYF
v_gene: TRBV5-1; d_gene: NA; j_gene: TRBJ1-2; abundance: NA; CDR3nt: TGCGCCAGCAGCCTGGGAGAAGCCAGACCAAACTATGGCTACACCTTC; CDR3aa: CASSLGEARPNYGYTF
v_gene: TRBV30; d_gene: NA; j_gene: TRBJ2-6; abundance: NA; CDR3nt: TGTGCCTGGAGAGTGAAGGCTGGGGCCAACGTCCTGACTTTC; CDR3aa: CAWRVKAGANVLTF
v_gene: TRBV7-2; d_gene: NA; j_gene: TRBJ1-5; abundance: NA; CDR3nt: TGTGCCAGCAGCTTAGGCCGGGGGACGTTTAGCAATCAGCCCCAGCATTTT; CDR3aa: CASSLGRGTFSNQPQHF
v_gene: TRBV7-9; d_gene: NA; j_gene: TRBJ1-5; abundance: NA; CDR3nt: TGTGCCAGCAGCCTACAGGAGAATCAGCCCCAGCATTTT; CDR3aa: CASSLQENQPQHF
v_gene: TRBV2; d_gene: NA; j_gene: TRBJ2-1; abundance: NA; CDR3nt: TGTGCCAGCGATAACAATGAGCAGTTCTTC; CDR3aa: CASDNNEQFF
v_gene: TRBV19; d_gene: NA; j_gene: TRBJ2-5; abundance: NA; CDR3nt: TGTGCCAGTAGTAACCGGGAAGCCCAGGAGACCCAGTACTTC; CDR3aa: CASSNREAQETQYF
v_gene: TRBV28; d_gene: NA; j_gene: TRBJ1-5; abundance: NA; CDR3nt: TGTGCCAGCAGTTTAAGACTAGACAATCAGCCCCAGCATTTT; CDR3aa: CASSLRLDNQPQHF
v_gene: TRBV6-6; d_gene: NA; j_gene: TRBJ1-3; abundance: NA; CDR3nt: TGTGCCAGCAGTACCCCAGGAAACACCATATATTTT; CDR3aa: CASSTPGNTIYF
v_gene: TRBV11-3; d_gene: NA; j_gene: TRBJ2-1; abundance: NA; CDR3nt: TGTGCCAGCAGCTTACTCCGGACATCAGTCGCAGTAGACAATGAGCAGTTCTTC; CDR3aa: CASSLLRTSVAVDNEQFF
v_gene: TRBV5-1; d_gene: NA; j_gene: TRBJ2-3; abundance: NA; CDR3nt: TGCGCCAGCAGCCCCGGGACACTCGTCACAGATACGCAGTATTTT; CDR3aa: CASSPGTLVTDTQYF
v_gene: TRBV6-5; d_gene: TRBD1; j_gene: TRBJ1-2; abundance: NA; CDR3nt: TGTGCCAGCAGTTATAACAGGGGTCATGGCTACACCTTC; CDR3aa: CASSYNRGHGYTF
v_gene: TRBV5-6; d_gene: NA; j_gene: TRBJ1-4; abundance: NA; CDR3nt: TGTGCCAGCAGCGCGCCCAGTATAGGTGAAAAACTGTTTTTT; CDR3aa: CASSAPSIGEKLFF
v_gene: TRBV18; d_gene: NA; j_gene: TRBJ1-3; abundance: NA; CDR3nt: TGTGCCAGCTCACCAGGAAACACCATATATTTT; CDR3aa: CASSPGNTIYF
v_gene: TRBV7-9; d_gene: NA; j_gene: TRBJ1-6; abundance: few; CDR3nt: TGTGCCAGCAGCTTTTCGGGAGATCGGAGCTCACCCCTCCACTTT; CDR3aa: CASSFSGDRSSPLHF
v_gene: TRBV2; d_gene: NA; j_gene: TRBJ2-1; abundance: few; CDR3nt: TGTGCCAGCGGTTCCGTGGGTTCGGATGAGCAGTTCTTC; CDR3aa: CASGSVGSDEQFF
v_gene: TRBV11-3; d_gene: NA; j_gene: TRBJ1-3; abundance: NA; CDR3nt: TGTGCCAGCAGCTCCTTACAGGTTTCAATTGACTCTGGAAACACCATATATTTT; CDR3aa: CASSSLQVSIDSGNTIYF
v_gene: TRBV10-3; d_gene: NA; j_gene: TRBJ2-1; abundance: NA; CDR3nt: TGTGCCATCAGTGAGTCTACCGTTGGGGGGGAGCAGTTCTTC; CDR3aa: CAISESTVGGEQFF
v_gene: TRBV6-1; d_gene: NA; j_gene: TRBJ1-5; abundance: few; CDR3nt: TGTGCCAGCAGTGAAATAGTCACAGGGAATCAGCCCCAGCATTTT; CDR3aa: CASSEIVTGNQPQHF
v_gene: TRBV29-1; d_gene: TRBD1; j_gene: TRBJ1-4; abundance: NA; CDR3nt: TGCAGCGTTGGGGGACAGGGGAGGAATGAAAAACTGTTTTTT; CDR3aa: CSVGGQGRNEKLFF